The 30 T cell receptor beta chains below all came from one sample that was sequenced in a study of CD8 T cell repertoires and HIV-1 epitope variants. The protocol was immunoSEQ multiplex PCR, while the TCRdb copy is restricted to in-frame clones and leaves out a portion. This repertoire shows thousands of clones, about three fifths found once; its top ten account for roughly 44%. These receptors have no identified antigens. Sequencing was done on a sample of cultured CD8+ T cells derived from PBMCs. The source is a male donor with HIV.

This chain links TRBV27 with TRBJ1-3; D not resolved. V gave up 0 bases and J gave up 4 bases, with 13 bases separating them. The CDR3 consists of 16 residues. Germline V gene sequence: CDR1 MNHEY, CDR2 SMNVEV (reference sequence). The CDR3 reads CASSLSGGTLGNTIYF. DNA for the CDR3: TGTGCCAGCAGTTTATCGGGAGGAACTCTGGGAAACACCATATATTTT.

This chain links TRBV18 with TRBJ1-5, with D perhaps TRBD1 (5 bases). The CDR3 sequence is 16 residues long. Germline loops: CDR1 KGHSH, CDR2 LQKENI. The V end was cut by 6 bases, the J end by 2 bases, with 17 bases between. CDR3 nucleotide sequence: TGTGCCAGCTCCGAGGCGGAAGGGGCCGGCAATCAGCCCCAGCATTTT. Translation: CASSEAEGAGNQPQHF. Full variable domain (rest looked up from reference TRBV18 and TRBJ1-5): NAGVMQNPRHLVRRRGQEARLRCSPMKGHSHVYWYRQLPEEGLKFMVYLQKENIIDESGMPKERFSAEFPKEGPSILRIQQVVRGDSAAYFCASSEAEGAGNQPQHFGDGTRLSIL.

The chain couples TRBV5-1 to TRBJ1-5; possible D gene TRBD1, 5 bases. This CDR3 is built from 12 residues. V was pared by 6 bases and J by 7 bases, with 11 bases between. Germline V CDR1 and CDR2: SGHRS, YFSETQ. The CDR3 DNA reads TGCGCCAGCACCACCAGGGACCAGCCCCAGCATTTT. Protein product: CASTTRDQPQHF.

The chain recombines TRBV9 with TRBJ2-1; D might be TRBD1 (6 bases). CDR3 size: 12 residues. Germline assignment: CDR1 SGDLS and CDR2 YYNGEE. The V and J ends lost 9 bases and 4 bases respectively, with 11 bases between them. The CDR3 bases are TGTGCCACAGGGGAGCAGTACAATGAGCAGTTCTTC. Translating gives CATGEQYNEQFF.

For this clone: Germline is not matched at one junction end, which may reflect a read error. This chain joins TRBV9 and TRBJ1-2, with 7 positions matching TRBD1. CDR3 length equals 15 residues. CDR1 SGDLS and CDR2 YYNGEE come from the germline V gene. The CDR3 spells CASSGDREHIYDYTF. CDR3 coding DNA: TGTGCCAGCAGCGGTGACAGGGAGCACATTTATGACTACACCTTC.

This chain uses TRBV7-3 with TRBJ2-3, with 14 bases identical to TRBD2. This CDR3 is 17 amino acids long. The germline gives CDR1 SGHTA, CDR2 FQGTGA. After removal of 3 bases from V and 4 bases from J, the junction contained 6 bases not matched to a gene. CDR3 DNA: TGTGCCAGCAGCTTGACTAGCGGGGGGGCCCCTCCAGATACGCAGTATTTT. Protein: CASSLTSGGAPPDTQYF.

The rearrangement links TRBV5-4 to TRBJ2-1, with TRBD2 identical over 9 bases. Trimming cost V 3 bases and J 9 bases; bases outside gene matches: 13. The CDR3 spans 16 residues. Germline V gene lookup returns CDR1 SGHNT and CDR2 YYREEE (reference sequence). CDR3: CASSSPGIAGEGEQFF. As DNA, the CDR3 is TGTGCCAGCAGCTCCCCCGGTATAGCGGGAGAAGGTGAGCAGTTCTTC.

This clone was counted only a few times. This rearrangement joins TRBV18 to TRBJ1-2; the D gene is possibly TRBD1 (6 bases). This CDR3 contains 15 residues. V shed 2 bases and J shed 4 bases, with 14 bases lying between them. Looked up from germline, CDR1 is KGHSH and CDR2 is LQKENI. This chain's CDR3 is CASSPNSGEGYGYTF. The DNA of the CDR3 is TGTGCCAGCTCACCAAATTCAGGGGAGGGCTATGGCTACACCTTC. The whole variable domain, remainder taken from reference TRBV18 and TRBJ1-2, is NAGVMQNPRHLVRRRGQEARLRCSPMKGHSHVYWYRQLPEEGLKFMVYLQKENIIDESGMPKERFSAEFPKEGPSILRIQQVVRGDSAAYFCASSPNSGEGYGYTFGSGTRLTVV.

The J gene is TRBJ2-1, the V gene TRBV11-2; TRBD2 aligns across 14 bases. Germline CDR1 and CDR2: SGHAT and FQNNGV. After removal of 5 bases from V and 6 bases from J, the junction contained 9 bases not matched to a gene. This CDR3 is built from 17 residues. CDR3 region: CASSVGTSGRVPNEQFF. CDR3 sequence (DNA): TGTGCCAGCAGCGTAGGGACTAGCGGGAGAGTTCCCAATGAGCAGTTCTTC.

The CDR3 DNA follows: TGCGCCAGCCGGCTGAGTATCAGGGGATCGTACGAGCAGTACTTC. Its translation: CASRLSIRGSYEQYF. V usage is TRBV10-1 and J usage is TRBJ2-7, with D possibly matching TRBD1 (6 bases). This CDR3 spans 15 amino acids. CDR1 is WNHNN, CDR2 SYGVQD, per germline (reference sequence). Trimming pared 8 bases from V and 4 bases from J, leaving 21 bases between.

V is TRBV9 and J is TRBJ2-2, with a weak D call TRBD2 (6 bases). Germline CDR1 and CDR2: SGDLS and YYNGEE. V gave up 4 bases and J gave up 3 bases, with 13 bases separating them. This CDR3 has 15 residues. The CDR3 DNA reads as TGTGCCAGCAGCCTAAGCGGGCCAGACACCGGGGAGCTGTTTTTT. Amino acid sequence: CASSLSGPDTGELFF. The whole variable domain, remainder taken from reference TRBV9 and TRBJ2-2, is DSGVTQTPKHLITATGQRVTLRCSPRSGDLSVYWYQQSLDQGLQFLIQYYNGEERAKGNILERFSAQQFPDLHSELNLSSLELGDSALYFCASSLSGPDTGELFFGEGSRLTVL.

This rearrangement joins TRBV10-3 to TRBJ1-1; 7 bases align to TRBD1. CDR1 is ENHRY and CDR2 is SYGVKD in the germline V gene. J was trimmed by 7 bases and V by 4 bases; bases with no gene match: 15. This CDR3 is built from 16 residues. The CDR3, as DNA: TGTGCCATCAGTGCCGGAGACGCGGGGACAGCTGATGAAGCTTTCTTT. Translated, it gives CAISAGDAGTADEAFF.

This clone has just a few counts. V and J are TRBV9 and TRBJ2-7; no reliable D call. Germline loops: CDR1 SGDLS, CDR2 YYNGEE. The CDR3 length is 14 residues. V was clipped by 0 bases and J by 5 bases, with 12 bases between them. The CDR3 region has the DNA TGTGCCAGCAGCGTAGGTGGTGAGGTGCACGAGCAGTACTTC. Translated, it gives CASSVGGEVHEQYF.

This clone was observed a few times. The V gene is TRBV6-1, the J gene TRBJ2-7; D possibly corresponds to TRBD2 (6 bases). The V and J ends lost 5 bases and 2 bases respectively, with 10 bases between them. This CDR3 contains 13 residues. The germline gives CDR1 MNHNS, CDR2 SASEGT. CDR3: CASSIAETYEQYF. The CDR3 DNA reads as TGTGCCAGCAGTATAGCGGAGACCTACGAGCAGTACTTC.

CDR3 protein: CASSAHPGLAGGLTGELFF. The CDR3 DNA follows: TGTGCCAGCAGCGCCCATCCGGGACTAGCGGGGGGGCTGACCGGGGAGCTGTTTTTT. The rearrangement links TRBV9 to TRBJ2-2; 16 nucleotides match TRBD2. The CDR3 contains 19 residues. With V trimmed by 3 bases and J by 5 bases, 10 bases remained unmatched. Germline-derived CDR1 and CDR2 are SGDLS and YYNGEE.

The rearrangement links TRBV7-9 to TRBJ1-2, with a tentative D call TRBD1 (5 bases). V was pared by 4 bases and J by 3 bases, with 9 bases between. CDR1 SEHNR and CDR2 FQNEAQ come from the germline V gene (reference sequence). This CDR3 contains 13 residues. CDR3 DNA: TGTGCCAGCAGCTACTTGACAGACTATGGCTACACCTTC. This encodes CASSYLTDYGYTF.

The sample holds a few counts of this clone. This rearrangement joins TRBV28 to TRBJ2-7; D call uncertain. The V end lost 5 bases, the J end lost 0 bases, and 11 bases lay between the germline ends. The CDR3 extends over 14 amino acids. From germline, CDR1 is MDHEN and CDR2 SYDVKM. The DNA of the CDR3 is TGTGCCAGCAGTCTTCTCTTGATCTCCTACGAGCAGTACTTC. Translated: CASSLLLISYEQYF.

This clone was picked up a small number of times. The chain has TRBV5-8 and TRBJ2-7; 7 nucleotides match TRBD1. V gave up 0 bases and J gave up 0 bases; unmatched junction bases: 3. The CDR3 sequence is 15 residues long. Germline V gene lookup returns CDR1 SGHTS and CDR2 YDEGEE. CDR3 sequence: CASSLGDSDSYEQYF. Written as DNA, the CDR3 is TGTGCCAGCAGCTTGGGGGACAGTGACTCCTACGAGCAGTACTTC.

This clone was observed a handful of times. The chain recombines TRBV4-1 with TRBJ1-2, with D possibly being TRBD1 (5 bases). In germline, CDR1 is MGHRA, CDR2 YSYEKL. There are 17 residues in the CDR3. Trimming stripped 0 bases from V and 5 bases from J, with 19 bases between. CDR3 protein: CASSQDPSGNRRYGYTF. CDR3 DNA: TGCGCCAGCAGCCAAGACCCCTCGGGTAACAGGCGGTATGGCTACACCTTC.

V gene TRBV2 combines with J gene TRBJ2-3; 7 bases line up with TRBD2. The CDR3 has 15 amino acids. Germline values: CDR1 SNHLY, CDR2 FYNNEI. The J segment lost 2 bases and the V segment lost 5 bases, leaving 7 bases of the junction unmatched. DNA of the CDR3: TGTGCCAGCAGTAGGGAGGGACTAAACACAGATACGCAGTATTTT. This sequence encodes CASSREGLNTDTQYF.

The chain recombines TRBV4-3 with TRBJ1-2, with 8 nucleotides matching TRBD1. This CDR3 comprises 17 residues. The germline CDR1 and CDR2 sequences are LGHNA and YSLEER. Trimming removed 0 bases from V and 2 bases from J; junction bases left unmatched: 8. CDR3 protein: CASSQDEGTGQNYGYTF. The CDR3 DNA is TGCGCCAGCAGCCAAGATGAGGGGACAGGTCAGAACTATGGCTACACCTTC.

The genes are TRBV5-4 and TRBJ1-1; possible D gene TRBD1, 5 bases. The V gene lost 2 bases and the J gene lost 1 base, with 9 bases spanning the gap. CDR1 is SGHNT, CDR2 YYREEE, per germline (reference sequence). The CDR3 has 14 residues. CDR3 bases: TGTGCCAGCAGCTTCGCCGGGGGGAACACTGAAGCTTTCTTT. It yields the protein CASSFAGGNTEAFF.

This chain uses TRBV5-4 with TRBJ1-5, with TRBD1 matching over 10 bases. Trimming at V came to 4 bases and at J to 1 base, leaving 2 bases not matched to a gene. Germline loops: CDR1 SGHNT, CDR2 YYREEE (reference sequence). The CDR3 contains 15 residues. The CDR3 DNA reads as TGTGCCAGCAGCCTGGACAGGGGGAGCAATCAGCCCCAGCATTTT. This codes for CASSLDRGSNQPQHF.

This chain uses TRBV5-1 with TRBJ2-7, with 9 bases fitting TRBD1. Germline V gives CDR1 SGHRS, CDR2 YFSETQ. V lost 3 bases and J lost 6; bases outside the gene matches: 4. The CDR3 covers 13 residues. The CDR3 DNA is TGCGCCAGCAGCTCAGGGACAGGGAGCGAGCAGTACTTC. Translating it yields CASSSGTGSEQYF.

The genes are TRBV7-6 and TRBJ2-1; TRBD2 matches 12 bases. V lost 7 bases, J lost 7 bases, and 8 bases stayed unmatched. This CDR3 has 15 amino acids. CDR1 and CDR2 (germline): SGHVS, FNYEAQ. The CDR3 nucleotides are TGTGCCAGCACCGAGACTAGCGGGAGTCGGAATGAGCAGTTCTTC. Amino acid sequence: CASTETSGSRNEQFF.

This clone was recorded a few times. V is TRBV10-3 and J is TRBJ2-7; 10 bases are a match to TRBD1. With V trimmed by 4 bases and J by 6 bases, 6 bases remained unmatched. CDR1 and CDR2 from the germline V gene are ENHRY and SYGVKD. This CDR3 contains 14 residues. The CDR3 loop is CAISVGGQGGEQYF. CDR3 coding DNA: TGTGCCATCAGTGTGGGAGGACAGGGGGGCGAGCAGTACTTC.

This clone is categorized as large. The chain combines TRBV19 with TRBJ2-7; 11 bases align to TRBD2. Germline V lookup: CDR1 LNHDA, CDR2 SQIVND (reference sequence). CDR3 size: 15 residues. V was clipped by 3 bases and J by 4 bases; unmatched bases: 5. The CDR3: CASSIRLAGIYEQYF. CDR3 nucleotides: TGTGCCAGTAGTATCCGACTAGCGGGGATTTACGAGCAGTACTTC.

J is TRBJ2-2 and V is TRBV5-1; no definite D call. CDR1 is SGHRS, CDR2 YFSETQ, per germline. The CDR3 sequence is 15 residues long. The V end was cut by 0 bases, the J end by 8 bases, with 14 bases between. CDR3 sequence (DNA): TGCGCCAGCAGCTTGGGGGGAAGTAACGCTGGGGAGCTGTTTTTT. Amino acids: CASSLGGSNAGELFF.

The chain has TRBV11-2 and TRBJ2-1, with 10 nucleotides matching TRBD1. V trimming: 4 bases; J trimming: 6 bases; junction bases outside the gene matches: 6. CDR3 length equals 15 residues. Germline loops: CDR1 SGHAT, CDR2 FQNNGV. The CDR3 region has the DNA TGTGCCAGCAGCTCTCGGGGGACAGGGGTCAATGAGCAGTTCTTC. The encoded protein is CASSSRGTGVNEQFF.

J is TRBJ2-1 and V is TRBV11-2; TRBD2 aligns across 7 bases. CDR1 and CDR2 from the germline V gene are SGHAT and FQNNGV. This CDR3 is built from 15 residues. Trimming at V came to 1 base and at J to 4 bases, leaving 4 bases not matched to a gene. CDR3 loop: CASSLVRGVYNEQFF. For the CDR3, the DNA is TGTGCCAGCAGCTTAGTCCGGGGGGTATACAATGAGCAGTTCTTC.